A single sample is the source of the 7 T cell receptor beta chains below, sequenced in a study of blood T cell repertoires in COVID-19. Sequencing used immunoSEQ multiplex PCR; TCRdb keeps in-frame clones, though not all of them. The data show about 200,000 clones, with 80% to 90% seen just once and approximately 0.75% held by the top ten. The sample comprised peripheral blood. Receptors originate from a woman aged 65 to 85 with acute or convalescent COVID-19.

This rearrangement joins TRBV18 to TRBJ1-5; 8 bases fit TRBD1. Germline V gene sequence: CDR1 KGHSH, CDR2 LQKENI. CDR3 size: 14 residues. V lost 3 bases, J lost 7 bases, and 5 bases stayed unmatched. The CDR3 nucleotides read TGTGCCAGCTCACCCCAGGGGGCATTACAGCCCCAGCATTTT. Its translation is CASSPQGALQPQHF.

The V call is TRBV7-2, the J call TRBJ2-7; 9 bases map to TRBD2. After removal of 2 bases from V and 7 bases from J, the junction contained 9 bases not matched to a gene. Germline lookup yields CDR1 SGHTA and CDR2 FQGNSA. This CDR3 is built from 15 residues. CDR3 sequence (DNA): TGTGCCAGCAGCTTAAGGAGGGCGGGAGGGGAAGAGCAGTACTTC. It is translated as CASSLRRAGGEEQYF.

This sequence joins TRBV28 and TRBJ1-5, with D tentatively TRBD1 (5 bases). V was trimmed by 4 bases and J by 10 bases, leaving 11 bases between them. The CDR3 has 12 amino acids. Germline V CDR1 and CDR2: MDHEN, SYDVKM. The CDR3 protein is CASSSRQGPQHF. CDR3 coding DNA: TGTGCCAGCAGTTCTCGGCAGGGTCCCCAGCATTTT.

This clone was counted a few times. Additional DNA sequences in this sample encode the identical CDR3. The chain has TRBV3-1 (or the pseudogene TRBV3-2) and TRBJ1-1; D is ambiguous. This CDR3 comprises 13 residues. Trimming left V 1 base short and J 1 base short, with 4 bases between. Germline V gene sequence: CDR1 LGHDT, CDR2 YNNKEL (reference sequence). The CDR3 bases are TGTGCCAGCAGCCAAGGGGCGAACACTGAAGCTTTCTTT. It specifies CASSQGANTEAFF.

The V and J genes are TRBV7-2 and TRBJ1-2, with TRBD1 as a possible D gene (5 bases). Germline-derived CDR1 and CDR2 are SGHTA and FQGNSA. CDR3 size: 15 residues. Trimming pared 1 base from V and 3 bases from J, leaving 12 bases between. CDR3 in amino acids: CASSLDRQLDYGYTF. The CDR3 DNA sequence: TGTGCCAGCAGCTTAGACAGGCAGTTGGACTATGGCTACACCTTC.

In the case of this clone: In the same sample, other DNA sequences code for this CDR3. V is TRBV19 and J is TRBJ1-2, with 7 bases identical to TRBD1. There are 11 residues in the CDR3. V shed 9 bases and J 6 bases; nucleotides not matched to a gene: 4. The germline CDR1 and CDR2 sequences are LNHDA and SQIVND (reference sequence). CDR3 DNA sequence: TGTGCCAGCCGGGACAGAGATGGCTACACCTTC. It is translated as CASRDRDGYTF.

The chain is built from TRBV6-1 and TRBJ1-5; TRBD1 is a possible D gene (5 bases). Germline CDR1 is MNHNS and CDR2 is SASEGT. V gave up 2 bases and J gave up 6 bases, with 23 bases separating them. This CDR3 has 18 amino acids. The CDR3 DNA reads as TGTGCCAGCAGTGAACCGAACAGGTCTCCCACCCGCAGTCAGCCCCAGCATTTT. Its protein is CASSEPNRSPTRSQPQHF.